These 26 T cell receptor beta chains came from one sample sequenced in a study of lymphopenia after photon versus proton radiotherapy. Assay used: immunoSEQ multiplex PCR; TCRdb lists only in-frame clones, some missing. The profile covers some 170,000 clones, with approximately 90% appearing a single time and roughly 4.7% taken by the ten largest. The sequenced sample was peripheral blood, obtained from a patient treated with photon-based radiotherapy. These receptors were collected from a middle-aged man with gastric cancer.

As DNA, the CDR3 is TGTGCCTGGAGTAAACAGATCGAGACCCAGTACTTC. Its protein is CAWSKQIETQYF. The chain joins TRBV30 to TRBJ2-5; D gene uncertain. V lost 2 bases, J lost 5 bases, and 9 bases lay in between. Germline V gives CDR1 GTSNPN, CDR2 SVGIG (reference sequence). The CDR3 has 12 amino acids.

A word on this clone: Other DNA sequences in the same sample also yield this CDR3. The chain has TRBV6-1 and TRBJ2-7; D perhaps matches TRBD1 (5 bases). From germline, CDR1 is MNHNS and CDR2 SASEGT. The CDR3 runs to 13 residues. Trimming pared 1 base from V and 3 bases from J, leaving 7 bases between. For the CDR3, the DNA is TGTGCCAGCAGTGAAGGGGGCATCTACGAGCAGTACTTC. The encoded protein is CASSEGGIYEQYF.

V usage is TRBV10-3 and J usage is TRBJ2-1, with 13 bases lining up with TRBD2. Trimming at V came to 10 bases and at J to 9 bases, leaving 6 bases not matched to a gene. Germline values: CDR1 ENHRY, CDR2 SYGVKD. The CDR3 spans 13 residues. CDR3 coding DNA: TGTGCCAGCCGACTAGCGGGAGGCGGTGAGCAGTTCTTC. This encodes CASRLAGGGEQFF.

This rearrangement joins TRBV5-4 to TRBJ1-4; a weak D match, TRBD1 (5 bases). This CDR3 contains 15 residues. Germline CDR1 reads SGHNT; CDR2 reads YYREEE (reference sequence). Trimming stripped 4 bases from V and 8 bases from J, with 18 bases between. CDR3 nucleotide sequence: TGTGCCAGCAGCCCGGGCGGCGGCGGGGACGAAAAACTGTTTTTT. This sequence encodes CASSPGGGGDEKLFF.

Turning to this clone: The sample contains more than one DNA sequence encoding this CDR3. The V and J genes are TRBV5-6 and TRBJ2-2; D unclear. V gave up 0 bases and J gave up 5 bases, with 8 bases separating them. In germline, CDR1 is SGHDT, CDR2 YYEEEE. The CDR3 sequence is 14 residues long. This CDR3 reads CASSLVGGTGELFF. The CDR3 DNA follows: TGTGCCAGCAGCTTGGTTGGCGGAACCGGGGAGCTGTTTTTT.

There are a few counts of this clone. The CDR3 here is CASSEAQGFGYTF. CDR3 bases: TGTGCCAGCAGTGAAGCGCAGGGGTTTGGCTACACCTTC. The chain combines TRBV2 with TRBJ1-2; a weak D match, TRBD1 (6 bases). The V gene lost 0 bases and the J gene lost 7 bases, with 9 bases spanning the gap. The CDR3 covers 13 residues. The germline V gene has CDR1 SNHLY and CDR2 FYNNEI.

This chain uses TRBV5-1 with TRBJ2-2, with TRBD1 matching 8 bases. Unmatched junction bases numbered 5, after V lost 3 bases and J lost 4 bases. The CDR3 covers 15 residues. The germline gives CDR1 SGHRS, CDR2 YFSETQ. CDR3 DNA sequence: TGCGCCAGCAGCTCAGGACAGGGATTCACCGGGGAGCTGTTTTTT. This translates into CASSSGQGFTGELFF.

The CDR3 sequence: CASRAGGLGEQYF. CDR3 coding DNA: TGTGCCAGCAGGGCGGGGGGACTGGGCGAGCAGTACTTC. The V and J genes are TRBV2 and TRBJ2-7, with 8 bases matching TRBD2. V shed 6 bases and J 6 bases; nucleotides not matched to a gene: 7. There are 13 residues in the CDR3. Germline V gene sequence: CDR1 SNHLY, CDR2 FYNNEI.

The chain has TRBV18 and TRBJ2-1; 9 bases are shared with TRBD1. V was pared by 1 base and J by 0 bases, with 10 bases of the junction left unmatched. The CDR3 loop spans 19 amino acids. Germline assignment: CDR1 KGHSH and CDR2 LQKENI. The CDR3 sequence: CASSPLGTGSSSSYNEQFF. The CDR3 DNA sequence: TGTGCCAGCTCACCACTGGGGACAGGGTCTTCTAGCTCCTACAATGAGCAGTTCTTC.

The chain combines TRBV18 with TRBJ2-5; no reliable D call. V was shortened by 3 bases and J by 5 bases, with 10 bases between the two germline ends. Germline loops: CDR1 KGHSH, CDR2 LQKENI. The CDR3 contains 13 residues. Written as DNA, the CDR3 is TGTGCCAGCTCACCCCTGTCCGGGGAGACCCAGTACTTC. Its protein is CASSPLSGETQYF.

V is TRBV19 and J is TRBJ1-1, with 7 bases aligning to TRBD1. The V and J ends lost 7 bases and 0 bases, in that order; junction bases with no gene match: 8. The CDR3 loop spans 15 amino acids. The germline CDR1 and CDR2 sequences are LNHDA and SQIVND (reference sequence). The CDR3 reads CASTRGQTVNTEAFF. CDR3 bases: TGTGCCAGTACTAGGGGACAGACAGTGAACACTGAAGCTTTCTTT.

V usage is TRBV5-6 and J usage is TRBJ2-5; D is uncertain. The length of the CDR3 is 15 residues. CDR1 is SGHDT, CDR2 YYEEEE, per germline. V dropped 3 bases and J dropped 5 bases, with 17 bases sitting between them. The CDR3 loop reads CASSSFLALQETQYF. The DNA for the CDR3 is TGTGCCAGCAGCTCATTCTTGGCCCTCCAGGAGACCCAGTACTTC.

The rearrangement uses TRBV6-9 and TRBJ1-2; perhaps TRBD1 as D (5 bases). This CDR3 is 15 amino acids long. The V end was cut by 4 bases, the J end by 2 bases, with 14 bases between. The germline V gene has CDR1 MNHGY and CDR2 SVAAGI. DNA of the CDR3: TGTGCCAGCAGTTTTAACCTCTCAGGGAACTATGGCTACACCTTC. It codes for CASSFNLSGNYGYTF.

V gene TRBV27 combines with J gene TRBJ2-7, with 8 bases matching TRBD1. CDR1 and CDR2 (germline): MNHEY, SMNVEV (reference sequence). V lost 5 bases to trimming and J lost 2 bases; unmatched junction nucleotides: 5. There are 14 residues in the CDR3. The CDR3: CASSTPDRAYEQYF. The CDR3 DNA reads TGTGCCAGCAGTACCCCGGACAGGGCCTACGAGCAGTACTTC.

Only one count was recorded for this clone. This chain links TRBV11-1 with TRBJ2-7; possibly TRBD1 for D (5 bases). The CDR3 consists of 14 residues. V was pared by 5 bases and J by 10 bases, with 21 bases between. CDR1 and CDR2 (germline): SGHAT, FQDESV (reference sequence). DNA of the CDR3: TGTGCCAGCAGCCCACGGACAAGAGCCGAGTTTCAGTACTTC. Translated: CASSPRTRAEFQYF. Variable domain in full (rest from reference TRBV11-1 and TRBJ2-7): EAEVAQSPRYKITEKSQAVAFWCDPISGHATLYWYRQILGQGPELLVQFQDESVVDDSQLPKDRFSAERLKGVDSTLKIQPAELGDSAMYLCASSPRTRAEFQYFGPGTRLTVT.

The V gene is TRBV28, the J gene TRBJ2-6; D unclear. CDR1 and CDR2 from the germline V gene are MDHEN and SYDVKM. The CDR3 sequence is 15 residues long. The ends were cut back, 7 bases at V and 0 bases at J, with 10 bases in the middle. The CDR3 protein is CASTEALSGANVLTF. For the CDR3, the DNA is TGTGCCAGCACCGAGGCTCTCTCTGGGGCCAACGTCCTGACTTTC. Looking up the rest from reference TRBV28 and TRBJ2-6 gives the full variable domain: DVKVTQSSRYLVKRTGEKVFLECVQDMDHENMFWYRQDPGLGLRLIYFSYDVKMKEKGDIPEGYSVSREKKERFSLILESASTNQTSMYLCASTEALSGANVLTFGAGSRLTVL.

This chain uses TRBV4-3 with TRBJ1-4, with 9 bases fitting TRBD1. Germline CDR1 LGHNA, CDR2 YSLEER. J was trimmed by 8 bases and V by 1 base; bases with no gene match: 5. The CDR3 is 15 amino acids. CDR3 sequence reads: CASSQGDRGGEKLFF. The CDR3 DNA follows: TGCGCCAGCAGCCAAGGAGACAGGGGGGGAGAAAAACTGTTTTTT.

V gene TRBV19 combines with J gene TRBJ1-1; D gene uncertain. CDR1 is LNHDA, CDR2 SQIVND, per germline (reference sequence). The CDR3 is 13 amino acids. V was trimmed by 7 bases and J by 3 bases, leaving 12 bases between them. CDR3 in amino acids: CASTDFVYTEAFF. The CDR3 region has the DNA TGTGCCAGTACCGATTTTGTGTACACTGAAGCTTTCTTT. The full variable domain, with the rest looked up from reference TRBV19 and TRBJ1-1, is DGGITQSPKYLFRKEGQNVTLSCEQNLNHDAMYWYRQDPGQGLRLIYYSQIVNDFQKGDIAEGYSVSREKKESFPLTVTSAQKNPTAFYLCASTDFVYTEAFFGQGTRLTVV.

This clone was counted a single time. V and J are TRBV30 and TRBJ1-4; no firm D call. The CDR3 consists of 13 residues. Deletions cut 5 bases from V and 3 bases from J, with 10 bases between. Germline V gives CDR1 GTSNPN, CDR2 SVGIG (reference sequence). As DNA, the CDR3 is TGTGCCTGGGCAGGAAGCGCTAATGAAAAACTGTTTTTT. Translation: CAWAGSANEKLFF.

The CDR3 sequence: CASSPSGRYSDTQYF. The CDR3 bases are TGTGCCAGCAGCCCGAGCGGGAGGTACTCAGATACGCAGTATTTT. The chain has TRBV7-9 and TRBJ2-3; 9 bases map to TRBD2. Germline V gene data show CDR1 as SEHNR and CDR2 as FQNEAQ (reference sequence). The CDR3 contains 15 residues. V dropped 5 bases and J dropped 4; count of bases not matched to a gene: 7.

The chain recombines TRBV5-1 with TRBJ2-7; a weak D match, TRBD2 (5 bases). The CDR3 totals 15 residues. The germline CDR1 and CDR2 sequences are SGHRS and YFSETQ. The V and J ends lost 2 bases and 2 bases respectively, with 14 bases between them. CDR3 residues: CASSLGPGGPYEQYF. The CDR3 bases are TGCGCCAGCAGCTTAGGCCCCGGAGGCCCCTACGAGCAGTACTTC.

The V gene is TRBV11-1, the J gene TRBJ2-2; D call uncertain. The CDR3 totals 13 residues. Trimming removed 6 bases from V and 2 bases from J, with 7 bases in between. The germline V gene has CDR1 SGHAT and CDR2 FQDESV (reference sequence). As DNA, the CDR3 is TGTGCCAGCAGTTGGACCAACACCGGGGAGCTGTTTTTT. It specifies CASSWTNTGELFF.

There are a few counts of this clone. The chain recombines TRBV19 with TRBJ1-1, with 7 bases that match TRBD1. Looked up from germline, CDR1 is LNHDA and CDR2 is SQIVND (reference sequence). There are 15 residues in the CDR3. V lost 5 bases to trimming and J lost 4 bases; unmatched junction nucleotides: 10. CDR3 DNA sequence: TGTGCCAGTAGTCCCCGACAGGGTTGGGGCACTGAAGCTTTCTTT. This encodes CASSPRQGWGTEAFF.

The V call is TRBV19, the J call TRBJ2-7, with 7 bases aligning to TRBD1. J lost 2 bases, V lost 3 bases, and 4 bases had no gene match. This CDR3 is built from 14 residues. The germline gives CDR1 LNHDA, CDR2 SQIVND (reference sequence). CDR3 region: CASSISGQAYEQYF. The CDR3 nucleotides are TGTGCCAGTAGTATTTCTGGACAGGCCTACGAGCAGTACTTC.

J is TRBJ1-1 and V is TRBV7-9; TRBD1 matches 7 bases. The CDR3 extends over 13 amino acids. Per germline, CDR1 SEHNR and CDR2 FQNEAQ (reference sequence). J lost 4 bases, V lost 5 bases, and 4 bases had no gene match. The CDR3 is CASSNSGGTEAFF. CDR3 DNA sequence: TGTGCCAGCAGCAATTCAGGGGGCACTGAAGCTTTCTTT.

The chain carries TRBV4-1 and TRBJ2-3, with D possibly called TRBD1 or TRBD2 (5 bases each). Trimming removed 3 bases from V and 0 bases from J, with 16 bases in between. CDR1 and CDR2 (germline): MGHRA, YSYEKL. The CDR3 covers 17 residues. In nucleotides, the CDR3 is TGCGCCAGCAGCCACCCGAGGGGACCAACTAGCACAGATACGCAGTATTTT. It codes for CASSHPRGPTSTDTQYF.